The clone carrying this T cell receptor beta chain appeared a single time. The data were obtained in a study of blood T cell repertoires in COVID-19. Authors' analysis steps: Reference gene primer amplification yielded estimated nucleated cell counts. Generated by immunoSEQ multiplex PCR, the TCRdb table keeps only in-frame clones and is missing some. From that table come the V and J calls and clone size; the DNA was used to work out D and trimming. The table lists approximately 150,000 clones, about 81% of them singletons. This CDR3 has 15 amino acids. The junction had 4 bases not matched to a gene; V was cut back by 0 bases and J by 7 bases. CDR1 is SGHRS, CDR2 YFSETQ, per germline.

What was sequenced was peripheral blood. The origin of this receptor is a woman aged 80 or over with acute or convalescent COVID-19. This chain joins TRBV5-1 and TRBJ1-5, with 10 bases lining up with TRBD1. In nucleotides, the CDR3 is TGCGCCAGCAGCTTGGACGGACAGGGGGGGCAGCCCCAGCATTTT. Translation gives CASSLDGQGGQPQHF.